These 5 T cell receptor beta chains originate from one sample sequenced in a study of blood T cell repertoires in COVID-19. Clones were sequenced by immunoSEQ multiplex PCR, and TCRdb holds only the in-frame ones, with some missing. This table has some 180,000 clones, about four fifths appearing once. Sequenced: peripheral blood. These receptors were obtained from a woman in her forties with COVID-19, enrolled during active disease.

This clone was detected a few times. V usage is TRBV7-2 and J usage is TRBJ2-2; 11 nucleotides line up with TRBD2. Per germline, CDR1 SGHTA and CDR2 FQGNSA. This CDR3 contains 15 residues. V was pared by 5 bases and J by 5 bases, with 4 bases of the junction left unmatched. As DNA, the CDR3 is TGTGCCAGCAGCCCGCGGACTAGCGGGACCGGGGAGCTGTTTTTT. Translating gives CASSPRTSGTGELFF.

This chain links TRBV5-6 with TRBJ1-3; D is ambiguous. The CDR3 totals 17 residues. Per germline, CDR1 SGHDT and CDR2 YYEEEE. Deletions cut 3 bases from V and 4 bases from J, with 20 bases between. The CDR3 is CASSYPTEVDDGNTIYF. The CDR3 bases are TGTGCCAGCAGCTACCCGACTGAGGTAGATGACGGAAACACCATATATTTT.

This clone was seen a few times. The gene calls are TRBV7-9 and TRBJ1-1; D remains unclear. From germline, CDR1 is SEHNR and CDR2 FQNEAQ (reference sequence). Trimming left V 1 base short and J 5 bases short, with 14 bases between. This CDR3 is 15 amino acids long. This chain's CDR3 is CASSLDLGDKTEAFF. CDR3 coding DNA: TGTGCCAGCAGCTTAGATCTCGGGGATAAGACTGAAGCTTTCTTT. Based on the CDR3 plus reference TRBV7-9 and TRBJ1-1, the full variable domain is DTGVSQNPRHKITKRGQNVTFRCDPISEHNRLYWYRQTLGQGPEFLTYFQNEAQLEKSRLLSDRFSAERPKGSFSTLEIQRTEQGDSAMYLCASSLDLGDKTEAFFGQGTRLTVV.

The rearrangement uses TRBV9 and TRBJ2-2; D unresolved. The CDR3 has 11 residues. V was cut by 3 bases and J by 7 bases, with 4 bases left in between. Germline CDR1 SGDLS, CDR2 YYNGEE. The CDR3 protein is CASSADGELFF. The CDR3 DNA reads TGTGCCAGCAGCGCAGACGGGGAGCTGTTTTTT.

V gene TRBV7-9 combines with J gene TRBJ2-7, with D perhaps TRBD1 (5 bases). The germline V gene has CDR1 SEHNR and CDR2 FQNEAQ (reference sequence). V lost 4 bases to trimming and J lost 6 bases, with 10 bases between them. The CDR3 totals 12 residues. Here the CDR3 DNA reads TGTGCCAGCAGCTCTTATGGGGCCGAGCAGTACTTC. Translation gives CASSSYGAEQYF.